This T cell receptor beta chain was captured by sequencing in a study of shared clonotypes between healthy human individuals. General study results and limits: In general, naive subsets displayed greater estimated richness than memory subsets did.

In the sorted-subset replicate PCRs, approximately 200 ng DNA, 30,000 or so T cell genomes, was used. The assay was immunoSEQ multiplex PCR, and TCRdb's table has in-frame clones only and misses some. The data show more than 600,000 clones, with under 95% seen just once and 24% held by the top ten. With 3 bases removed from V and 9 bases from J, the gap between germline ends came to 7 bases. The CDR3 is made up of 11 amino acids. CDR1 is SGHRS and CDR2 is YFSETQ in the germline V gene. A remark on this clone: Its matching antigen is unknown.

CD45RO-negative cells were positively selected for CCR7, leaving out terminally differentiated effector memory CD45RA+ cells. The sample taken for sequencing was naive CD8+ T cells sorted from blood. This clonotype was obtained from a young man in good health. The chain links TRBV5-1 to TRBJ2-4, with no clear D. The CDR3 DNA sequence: TGCGCCAGCAGCTCCATGGGCATTCAGTACTTC. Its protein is CASSSMGIQYF. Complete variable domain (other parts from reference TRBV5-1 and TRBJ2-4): KAGVTQTPRYLIKTRGQQVTLSCSPISGHRSVSWYQQTPGQGLQFLFEYFSETQRNKGNFPGRFSGRQFSNSRSEMNVSTLELGDSALYLCASSSMGIQYFGAGTRLSVL.